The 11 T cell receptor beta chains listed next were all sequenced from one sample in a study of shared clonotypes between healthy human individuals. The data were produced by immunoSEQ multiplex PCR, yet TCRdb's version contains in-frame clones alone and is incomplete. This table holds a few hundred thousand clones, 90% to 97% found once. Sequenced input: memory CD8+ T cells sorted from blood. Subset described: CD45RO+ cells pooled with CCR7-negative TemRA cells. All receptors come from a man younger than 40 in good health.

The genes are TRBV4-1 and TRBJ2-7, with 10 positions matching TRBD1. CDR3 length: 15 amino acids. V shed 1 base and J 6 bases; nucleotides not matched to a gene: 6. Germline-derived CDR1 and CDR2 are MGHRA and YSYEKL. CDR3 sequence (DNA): TGCGCCAGCAGCCAAGGTATTGGGACAGGGGCCGAGCAGTACTTC. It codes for CASSQGIGTGAEQYF.

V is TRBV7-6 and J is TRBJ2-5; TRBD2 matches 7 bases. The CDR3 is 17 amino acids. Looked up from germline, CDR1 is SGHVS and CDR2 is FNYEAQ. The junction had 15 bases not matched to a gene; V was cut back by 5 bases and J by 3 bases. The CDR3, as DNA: TGTGCCAGCAGCCCCAAACCGACCGGGACTATTAAAGAGACCCAGTACTTC. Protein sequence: CASSPKPTGTIKETQYF.

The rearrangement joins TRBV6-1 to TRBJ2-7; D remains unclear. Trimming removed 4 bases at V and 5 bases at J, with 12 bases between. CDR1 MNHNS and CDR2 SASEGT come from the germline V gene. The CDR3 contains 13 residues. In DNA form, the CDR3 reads TGTGCCAGCAGTGCCCACACAAACAACGAGCAGTACTTC. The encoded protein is CASSAHTNNEQYF.

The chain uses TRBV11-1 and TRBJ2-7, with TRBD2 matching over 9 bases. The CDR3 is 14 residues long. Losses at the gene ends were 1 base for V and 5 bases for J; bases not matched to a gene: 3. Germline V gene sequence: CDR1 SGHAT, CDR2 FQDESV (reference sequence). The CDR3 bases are TGTGCCAGCAGCTTAGTGGTAGCGGGAGACGAGCAGTACTTC. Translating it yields CASSLVVAGDEQYF. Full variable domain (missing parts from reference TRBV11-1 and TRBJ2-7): EAEVAQSPRYKITEKSQAVAFWCDPISGHATLYWYRQILGQGPELLVQFQDESVVDDSQLPKDRFSAERLKGVDSTLKIQPAELGDSAMYLCASSLVVAGDEQYFGPGTRLTVT.

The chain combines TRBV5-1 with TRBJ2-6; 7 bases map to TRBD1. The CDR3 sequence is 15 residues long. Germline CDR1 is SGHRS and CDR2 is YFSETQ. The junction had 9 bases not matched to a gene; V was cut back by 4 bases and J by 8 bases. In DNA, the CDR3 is TGCGCCAGCAGCCGCACAGGGGTTGGTACCAACGTCCTGACTTTC. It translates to CASSRTGVGTNVLTF. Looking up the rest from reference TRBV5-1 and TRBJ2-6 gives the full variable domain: KAGVTQTPRYLIKTRGQQVTLSCSPISGHRSVSWYQQTPGQGLQFLFEYFSETQRNKGNFPGRFSGRQFSNSRSEMNVSTLELGDSALYLCASSRTGVGTNVLTFGAGSRLTVL.

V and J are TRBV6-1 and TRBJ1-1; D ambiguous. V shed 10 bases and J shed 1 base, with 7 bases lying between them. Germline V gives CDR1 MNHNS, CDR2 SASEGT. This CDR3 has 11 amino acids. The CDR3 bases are TGTGCCATCCGGAGGAACACTGAAGCTTTCTTT. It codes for CAIRRNTEAFF.

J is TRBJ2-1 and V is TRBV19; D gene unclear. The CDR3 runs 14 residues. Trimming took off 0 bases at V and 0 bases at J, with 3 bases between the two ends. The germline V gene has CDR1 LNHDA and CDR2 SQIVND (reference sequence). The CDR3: CASSIDNSYNEQFF. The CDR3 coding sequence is TGTGCCAGTAGTATAGACAACTCCTACAATGAGCAGTTCTTC.

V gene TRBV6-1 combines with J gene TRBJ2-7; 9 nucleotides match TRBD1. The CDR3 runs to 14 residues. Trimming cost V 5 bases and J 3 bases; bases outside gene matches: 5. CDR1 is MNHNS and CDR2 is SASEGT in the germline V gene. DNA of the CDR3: TGTGCCAGCAGTCAGCGACAGGGGGGCTACGAGCAGTACTTC. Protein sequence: CASSQRQGGYEQYF.

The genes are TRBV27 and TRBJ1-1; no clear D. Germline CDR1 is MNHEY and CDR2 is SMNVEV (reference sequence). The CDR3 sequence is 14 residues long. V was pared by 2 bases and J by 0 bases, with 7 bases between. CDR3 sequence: CASSLNGVNTEAFF. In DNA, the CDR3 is TGTGCCAGCAGTTTAAACGGCGTGAACACTGAAGCTTTCTTT.

The CDR3 is CASSLDPGPNQYF. In DNA, the CDR3 is TGTGCCAGCAGCTTGGATCCGGGACCGAATCAGTATTTT. The chain joins TRBV5-4 to TRBJ2-3; possibly TRBD1 or TRBD2 for D (5 bases each). This CDR3 is built from 13 residues. Germline lookup yields CDR1 SGHNT and CDR2 YYREEE (reference sequence). Trimming stripped 0 bases from V and 12 bases from J, with 14 bases between.

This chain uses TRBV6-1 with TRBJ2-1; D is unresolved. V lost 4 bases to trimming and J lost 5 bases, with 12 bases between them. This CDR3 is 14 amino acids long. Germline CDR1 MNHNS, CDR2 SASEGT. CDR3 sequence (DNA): TGTGCCAGCAGTGCCAAACCTGACCACAATGAGCAGTTCTTC. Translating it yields CASSAKPDHNEQFF.